Below, 6 T cell receptor beta chains from the same sample are listed, as sequenced in a study of T cells in Graves' hyperthyroidism and ophthalmopathy. From RNA transcripts, TCR beta CDR3 regions were amplified. Primed by the HTBI set, a first-round RT-PCR was run on the TCR CDR3. Each CDR3 protein is one row after TCRdb ran MiXCR on the multiplex PCR reads. The table records hundreds of thousands of distinct CDR3 sequences, less than 15% of them present only once. Sequencing input: blood. The origin of the receptors is a woman between 18 and 29 years old with Graves' hyperthyroidism.

The V call is TRBV10-3, the J call TRBJ2-1; 13 nucleotides agree with TRBD2. Germline CDR1 and CDR2: ENHRY and SYGVKD. The CDR3 runs 16 residues. V lost 2 bases to trimming and J lost 5 bases; unmatched junction nucleotides: 3. The CDR3 nucleotides are TGTGCCATCAGTGAGCAGGGACTAGCGGGAAACAATGAGCAGTTCTTC. It is translated as CAISEQGLAGNNEQFF.

The chain has TRBV2 and TRBJ1-2; D is perhaps TRBD1 (5 bases). The CDR3 is 15 residues long. V lost 1 base and J 2 bases, leaving 11 bases between the germline ends. Per germline, CDR1 SNHLY and CDR2 FYNNEI. The CDR3 DNA sequence: TGTGCCAGCAGTGAAGGAGGGGCGCGCAACTATGGCTACACCTTC. Protein product: CASSEGGARNYGYTF.

This clonotype was counted many times. This chain connects TRBV29-1 to TRBJ1-5, with D perhaps TRBD1 (6 bases). CDR1 and CDR2 from the germline V gene are SQVTM and ANQGSEA. The V end lost 7 bases, the J end lost 2 bases, and 12 bases lay between the germline ends. This CDR3 is built from 13 residues. CDR3 loop: CSAARGGNQPQHF. The CDR3 DNA is TGCAGCGCTGCCAGGGGTGGCAATCAGCCCCAGCATTTT.

The V call is TRBV5-8, the J call TRBJ2-3; D uncertain. V gave up 0 bases and J gave up 2 bases, with 7 bases separating them. Germline V gene sequence: CDR1 SGHTS, CDR2 YDEGEE. The CDR3 is 14 residues long. The CDR3 DNA follows: TGTGCCAGCAGCTTGGACAGCCACACAGATACGCAGTATTTT. Translating gives CASSLDSHTDTQYF.

As regards this clonotype: Possible read error: a much larger clone is one base away. V and J are TRBV7-3 and TRBJ2-1; D is ambiguous. Germline V gene data show CDR1 as SGHTA and CDR2 as FQGTGA. The CDR3 totals 16 residues. V was cut by 1 base and J by 2 bases, with 12 bases left in between. As DNA, the CDR3 is TGTGCCAGCAGCTTAAGGGTTAGCCCGCCCTACAATGAGCAGTTCTTC. This translates into CASSLRVSPPYNEQFF. The whole variable domain, filled in from reference TRBV7-3 and TRBJ2-1, reads GAGVSQTPSNKVTEKGKYVELRCDPISGHTALYWYRQSLGQGPEFLIYFQGTGAADDSGLPNDRFFAVRPEGSVSTLKIQRTERGDSAVYLCASSLRVSPPYNEQFFGPGTRLTVL.

This clonotype was seen at least ten times. The chain has TRBV3-1 and TRBJ2-3; 11 bases line up with TRBD2. Per germline, CDR1 LGHDT and CDR2 YNNKEL (reference sequence). The CDR3 loop spans 18 amino acids. After removal of 1 base from V and 4 bases from J, the junction contained 10 bases not matched to a gene. The CDR3 region has the DNA TGTGCCAGCAGCCAAGGTCAACTAGCGGGAGATCGCGCAGATACGCAGTATTTT. It codes for CASSQGQLAGDRADTQYF.